The following is a T cell receptor beta chain sequence with its context. The CDR3 covers 16 residues. CDR1 DFQATT and CDR2 SNEGSKA come from the germline V gene (reference sequence). The source of the sample is a study of monozygotic twins with inflammatory bowel disease. TCRdb reanalyzed the 5' RACE reads, giving one entry per CDR3 protein sequence and no DNA. The sample table sets out around 100,000 distinct CDR3 sequences. This chain joins TRBV20-1 and TRBJ2-5; TCRdb lists TRBD2, though no DNA is available to test this call. The receptor was isolated from a human donor with ulcerative colitis or Crohn's disease, or a healthy co-twin of an affected twin (not recorded which). The specimen was blood. CDR3 amino acids: CSARRKREGLQETQYF.